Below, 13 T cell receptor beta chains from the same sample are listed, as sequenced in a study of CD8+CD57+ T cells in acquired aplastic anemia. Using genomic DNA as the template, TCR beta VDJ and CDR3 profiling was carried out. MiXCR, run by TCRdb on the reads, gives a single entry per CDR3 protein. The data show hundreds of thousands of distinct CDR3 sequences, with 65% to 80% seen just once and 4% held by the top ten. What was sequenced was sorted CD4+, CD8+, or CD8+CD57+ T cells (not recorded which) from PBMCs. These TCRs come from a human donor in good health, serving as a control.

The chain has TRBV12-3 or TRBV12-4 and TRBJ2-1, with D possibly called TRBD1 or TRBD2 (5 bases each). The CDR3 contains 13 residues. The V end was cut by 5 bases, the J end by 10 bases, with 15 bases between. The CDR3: CASSTRDLWEQFF. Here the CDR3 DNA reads TGTGCCAGCAGTACACGGGACCTATGGGAGCAGTTCTTC.

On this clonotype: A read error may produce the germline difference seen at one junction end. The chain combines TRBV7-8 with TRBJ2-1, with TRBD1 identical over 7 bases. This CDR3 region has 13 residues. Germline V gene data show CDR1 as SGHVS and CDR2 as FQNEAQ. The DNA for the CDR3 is TGCACCAGCAGCAAGGACAGGAACACTGAACCTTTCTTC. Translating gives CTSSKDRNTEPFF. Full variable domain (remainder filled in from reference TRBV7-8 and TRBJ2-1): GAGVSQSPRYKVAKRGQDVALRCDPISGHVSLFWYQQALGQGPEFLTYFQNEAQLDKSGLPSDRFFAERPEGSVSTLKIQRTQQEDSAVYLCTSSKDRNTEPFFGPGTRLTVL.

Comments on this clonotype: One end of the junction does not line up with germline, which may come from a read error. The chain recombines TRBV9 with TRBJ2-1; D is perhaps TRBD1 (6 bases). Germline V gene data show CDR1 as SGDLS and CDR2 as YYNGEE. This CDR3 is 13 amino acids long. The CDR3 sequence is CASSDGQCDSPLF. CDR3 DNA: TGTGCCAGCAGCGACGGACAGTGCGATTCGCCGCTCTTC.

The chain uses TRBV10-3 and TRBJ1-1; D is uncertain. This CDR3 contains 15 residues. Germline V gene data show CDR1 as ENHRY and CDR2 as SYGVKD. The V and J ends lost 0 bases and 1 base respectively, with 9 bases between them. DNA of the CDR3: TGTGCCATCAGTGAGTCTTGGCGGGAGAACACTGAAGCTTTCTTT. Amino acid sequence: CAISESWRENTEAFF.

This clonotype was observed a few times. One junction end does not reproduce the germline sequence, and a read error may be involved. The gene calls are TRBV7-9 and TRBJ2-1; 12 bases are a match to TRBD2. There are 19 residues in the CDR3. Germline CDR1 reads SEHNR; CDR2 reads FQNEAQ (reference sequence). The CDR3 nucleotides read TGTGCCAGCGGCTTCCCGGGACTAGCGGGCACGAGCTCCTACAATGAGCAGTTCTTC. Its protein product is CASGFPGLAGTSSYNEQFF.

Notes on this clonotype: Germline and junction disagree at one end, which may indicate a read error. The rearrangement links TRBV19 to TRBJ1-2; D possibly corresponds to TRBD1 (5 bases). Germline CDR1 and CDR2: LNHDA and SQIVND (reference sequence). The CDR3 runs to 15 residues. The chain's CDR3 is CASSIVPGQPFGYTF. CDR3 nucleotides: TGTGCCAGTAGCATCGTCCCGGGGCAGCCCTTTGGCTATACCTTC.

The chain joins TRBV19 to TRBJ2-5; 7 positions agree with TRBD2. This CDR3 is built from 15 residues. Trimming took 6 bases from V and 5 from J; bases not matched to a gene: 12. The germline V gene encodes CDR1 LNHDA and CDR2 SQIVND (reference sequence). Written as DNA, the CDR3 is TGTGCCAGTAGCTTAGCGGCCCAGGGAGGGGAGACCCAGTACTTC. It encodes CASSLAAQGGETQYF.

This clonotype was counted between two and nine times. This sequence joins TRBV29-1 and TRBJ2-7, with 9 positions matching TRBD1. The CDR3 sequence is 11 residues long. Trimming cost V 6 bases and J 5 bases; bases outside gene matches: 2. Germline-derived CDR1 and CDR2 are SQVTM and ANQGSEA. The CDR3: CSVDRGHEQYF. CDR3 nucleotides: TGCAGCGTGGACAGGGGTCACGAGCAGTACTTC.

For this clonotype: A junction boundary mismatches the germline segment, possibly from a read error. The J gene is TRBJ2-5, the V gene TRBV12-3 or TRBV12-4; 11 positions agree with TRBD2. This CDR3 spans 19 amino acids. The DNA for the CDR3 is TGTGCCATCAGTGAAACAGGGATAGCGGGGGGGCCGGGGCGAGAGACCCAGTACTTC. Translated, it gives CAISETGIAGGPGRETQYF.

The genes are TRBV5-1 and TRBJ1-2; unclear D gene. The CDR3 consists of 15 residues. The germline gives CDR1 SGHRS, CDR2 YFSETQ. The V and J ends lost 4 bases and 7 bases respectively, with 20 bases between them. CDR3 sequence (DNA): TGCGCCAGCAGCGGCAGCCTCCGCTATGGTGGTGGCTACACCTTC. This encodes CASSGSLRYGGGYTF.

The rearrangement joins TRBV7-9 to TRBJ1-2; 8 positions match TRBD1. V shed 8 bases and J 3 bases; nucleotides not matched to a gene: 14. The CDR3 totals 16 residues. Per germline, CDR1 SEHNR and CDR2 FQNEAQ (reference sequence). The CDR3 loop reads CASWGRTGNFDYGYTF. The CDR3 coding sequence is TGTGCCAGCTGGGGCCGGACAGGGAACTTTGACTATGGCTACACCTTC.

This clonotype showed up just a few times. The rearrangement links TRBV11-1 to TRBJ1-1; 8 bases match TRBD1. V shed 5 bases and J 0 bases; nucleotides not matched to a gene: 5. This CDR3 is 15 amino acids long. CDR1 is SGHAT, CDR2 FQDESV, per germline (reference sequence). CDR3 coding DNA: TGTGCCAGCAGCGGACGGACAGGGATGAACACTGAAGCTTTCTTT. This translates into CASSGRTGMNTEAFF.

This CDR3 reads CASSQVAGGNSPLHF. The CDR3 DNA reads as TGTGCCAGCAGCCAAGTCGCAGGGGGCAATTCACCCCTCCACTTT. The chain combines TRBV14 with TRBJ1-6; 8 nucleotides line up with TRBD1. The germline V gene encodes CDR1 SGHDN and CDR2 FVKESK. The CDR3 is 15 residues long. The V and J ends lost 1 base and 7 bases, in that order; junction bases with no gene match: 3.